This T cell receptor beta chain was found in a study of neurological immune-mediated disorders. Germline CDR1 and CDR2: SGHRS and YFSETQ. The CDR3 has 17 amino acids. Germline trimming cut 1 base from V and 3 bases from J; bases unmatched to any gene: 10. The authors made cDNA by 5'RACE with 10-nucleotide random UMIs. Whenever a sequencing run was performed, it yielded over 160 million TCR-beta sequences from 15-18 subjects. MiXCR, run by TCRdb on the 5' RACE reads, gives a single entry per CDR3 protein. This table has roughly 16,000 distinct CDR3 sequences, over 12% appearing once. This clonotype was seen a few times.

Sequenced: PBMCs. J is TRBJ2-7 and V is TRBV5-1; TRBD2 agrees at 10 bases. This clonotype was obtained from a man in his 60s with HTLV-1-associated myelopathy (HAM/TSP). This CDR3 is CASSLRSVAGGIYEQYF. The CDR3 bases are TGCGCCAGCAGCTTGCGGTCGGTAGCGGGGGGCATCTACGAGCAGTACTTC.